This T cell receptor (beta chain) was identified in a study of blood T cells in healthy people across ages. Together with a sample-barcoded 5' primer, a J-beta primer mix was included in a second PCR lasting roughly 7 to 11 cycles. In TCRdb, the 5' RACE reads were re-called with MiXCR into one record per CDR3 protein. The sample has some 1.5 million distinct CDR3 sequences; roughly 27% are singletons. This clonotype has at least ten counts. The junction had 14 bases not matched to a gene; V was cut back by 3 bases and J by 2 bases. The CDR3 spans 18 residues. CDR1 and CDR2 from the germline V gene are SEHNR and FQNEAQ (reference sequence).

The sequencing sample was made of blood. The gene calls are TRBV7-9 and TRBJ2-5, with 8 bases identical to TRBD2. This sequence was found in a woman aged 30 to 39 in good health. As DNA, the CDR3 is TGTGCCAGCAGCTTTTCCGCCCCCGTAATAGCGGGACAAGAGACCCAGTACTTC. Protein: CASSFSAPVIAGQETQYF.